What follows describes a single TCR beta chain. No antigen is known for it. Nothing much larger sits one base from this clone, and base qualities are not available. In total, over 600 healthy bone marrow donors made up the cohort. At the time of sampling, all cohort members were nominally healthy, though unrecorded immune exposures were likely present. The donor was CMV seronegative and belonged to the group of 380 or so seronegative cohort members. A peripheral blood sample was provided by each donor, and peripheral blood mononuclear cells were used for TCR beta sequencing. Genomic DNA extraction from the blood cell samples was performed with the Qiagen DNeasy Blood Extraction Kit. The data were obtained in a study of cytomegalovirus exposure and HLA in healthy donors (dated 2017 in TCRdb). Background on the whole study: An earlier analysis of some 600 of the donors reported roughly 300 Gb of sequence data and around 100 million unique TCR beta sequences obtained from about 180 million T cells. Roughly 300 gigabases of sequencing data and approximately 85 million unique TCR sequences were included in an early release covering about 600 HLA-typed donors. Of the roughly 400 genotyped donors, 75% to 85% were placed in the genetic ancestry cluster associated with self-reported Caucasian donors. The study aimed to test whether cataloging public T cell receptors could reveal signatures of past pathogen exposure. The T cell repertoires of some 670 subjects were profiled by immunosequencing and related to cytomegalovirus serostatus. Besides the first cohort of under 700 subjects, a separate validation cohort made up of over a hundred different subjects was used. The study combined high-throughput TCR immunosequencing, statistical association of individual TCRs with disease status, and machine learning to predict cytomegalovirus infection status. A later analysis re-examined previously published TCR beta repertoires from hundreds of donors and added high-resolution HLA genotyping to investigate patterns of TCR occurrence. Rather than drawing on any new phenotypic data, the later analysis identified candidate immune exposures from TCR beta sequences and the way those sequences occurred across donors. An earlier analysis of approximately 500 of the donors applied high-throughput TCR beta sequencing to assess whether each TCR beta V gene segment acted as functional or pseudogenic. Donor age, sex, ethnicity and CMV serostatus were compiled together with the repertoire data. Genome-wide SNP genotypes for about 65% of the 666 donors were used in a later genetic analysis, which treated that subset as a discovery cohort. All discovery cohort repertoires had been generated on a single sequencing platform. Both class I and class II loci were covered by HLA typing, at four-digit resolution. The number of typed donors differed by locus: about 629-630 for A, B, C, DRB1 and DQB1; 500 to 550 for DQA1; some 590 for DPA1; and 450 to 480 for DPB1. Because of strong linkage in the cohort, five DR-DQ haplotypes were treated as single units for association and clustering. On average, around 230,000 unique TCR beta nucleotide sequences were sequenced per donor among several hundred genotyped donors of the cohort, with around 19% of those sequences being non-productive. The investigation overall reported the following: A cluster of highly shared sequence variants was judged likely to be a technical artifact of the sequencing pipeline. In this cohort, only TCR beta chains were sequenced, and detectable features were limited by the absence of alpha or paired-chain data. A few of the identified cytomegalovirus-associated TCR beta chains were confirmed in vitro to be specific for cytomegalovirus antigens. According to a later analysis, most CMV-associated TCR beta chains appeared to be HLA-restricted, and the HLA associations seemed to be driven largely by CMV exposure. Compared with the roughly 720-donor mean, donors in an Asian-associated ancestry cluster had fewer N-insertions in productive TCRs, according to a later genetic analysis. Immune exposure information for the cohort was limited to CMV serostatus. The authors suggested that the approach could potentially be extended to other disease states and immunological phenotypes. A further reported finding was that TCR beta sequences accurately predicted the HLA-A and HLA-B alleles for most subjects in the first cohort. In both the original and validation cohorts, the classifier was reported to diagnose cytomegalovirus status with high specificity and sensitivity. In an earlier analysis of about 600 of the donors, most TCR beta V segments appeared in productive rearrangements about 87% or about 30% of the time, broadly matching IMGT annotations. In a later analysis, the rate of TCR association differed among HLA loci, with DRB1 alleles having the most associated TCRs and HLA-C alleles having the fewest. Correlated functional status among segregating V segments might reflect linkage disequilibrium, but an unknown experimental factor could not be ruled out. Most TCR sequences were seen in very few donors, while some public TCRs were found in many individuals. The 87-base-pair reads could not distinguish some IMGT-functional V segments, including TRBV6-2 and TRBV6-3, so those segments were excluded. In a later analysis, HLA-associated TCR beta chains were found to be more clonally expanded and to have lower generation probabilities than equally common non-associated chains. A later analysis associated 17,000 or so TCR beta sequences with specific HLA alleles at a false discovery rate of 0.05. Because HLA typing was missing for some donors at each locus, association tests included only the typed subset. Assigning TCR associations to individual alleles was difficult when HLA alleles, especially DR and DQ, strongly co-occurred. The study listed 150 to 200 TCR beta chains as associated with cytomegalovirus. In a later genetic analysis, a missense DCLRE1C variant was associated with V-gene and J-gene trimming of TCR beta chains, and the association was replicated in an independent cohort. Approximately 18 rarely observed V segments, including chromosome 9 orphons, were excluded from the earlier analysis of approximately 500 of the donors because counts were too low. A later analysis reported that several top co-occurrence clusters appeared linked to parvovirus B19, influenza, CMV and Epstein-Barr virus. Presence/absence analyses assumed roughly uniform sequencing depth across donors, an assumption that may not hold.

To prepare the library, the immunoSEQ multiplex PCR assay was applied. The multiplex PCR relied on a mix of 60 forward primers for TCR Vbeta segments and 13 reverse primers for TCR Jbeta segments. A multiplex PCR assay on genomic DNA amplified the CDR3 region of rearranged TCR beta genes. Amplified TCR beta libraries were sequenced as 87-base-pair reads on the Illumina HiSeq System. As for the authors' bioinformatics: Across the 670 or so repertoires, a later analysis counted approximately 83 million unique TCR beta chains, around 11 million of which were shared by at least two donors. Raw reads were error-corrected and collapsed into unique sequences with a nearest-neighbor algorithm that merged closely related sequences to remove PCR and sequencing errors. To assign V, D and J gene segments, CDR3 sequences were aligned to IMGT reference sequences. For a sequence to be retained, a match of at least six nucleotides to both a V gene segment and a J gene segment was required. Rearrangements were classified as productive when the CDR3 lacked stop codons and remained in frame with V and J, and all other rearrangements were classified as non-productive. Following IMGT convention, CDR3 was defined as the stretch from the second conserved V-encoded cysteine up to the conserved J-encoded phenylalanine. The earlier analysis of 500 to 750 of the donors excluded any sequence lacking an unambiguous match to a single V gene segment. In an earlier analysis of 500 to 750 of the donors, V segments were called functional above 56.7% productive rearrangements and were called segregating when the between-donor standard deviation exceeded 5%. A statistical classification framework was built for diagnosing cytomegalovirus status from the catalog of TCR beta chain sequences. In a later analysis, TCR nucleotide sequences were compared against IMGT/GENE-DB human TR gene sequences so that V and J genes could be assigned. Using the TCRdist pipeline, a later analysis assigned CDR3 sequences along with most-parsimonious VDJ recombination scenarios. In a later analysis, each TCR beta chain was defined by its CDR3 amino acid sequence together with its V-gene family, and reads without a unique V-gene family were excluded. A later analysis removed several hundred highly shared, low-generation-probability nucleotide sequences to deal with suspected cross-contamination and a sequencing artifact. A later analysis calculated a clonal expansion index for each public chain from normalized within-repertoire ranks of inferred template counts. A later analysis computed generation probabilities with a VDJ recombination model fitted to out-of-frame rearrangements, and checked the results against IGoR. In a later analysis, TCR-TCR, TCR-HLA and TCR-CMV co-occurrence was scored with hypergeometric tests, and a repertoire-size bias correction was applied to TCR pairs. In a later analysis, false discovery rates were estimated by permuting HLA or CMV assignments 20 times. In a later analysis, co-occurring TCRs were grouped with DBSCAN, and TCRdist sequence similarity was added when clustering was performed within HLA-allele-positive subsets. Repertoires with fewer than 30,000 or more than 120,000 public chains were left out of co-occurrence clustering, as were a few repertoires with anomalous nucleotide sharing. In its TCRdb copy, this immuneACCESS table keeps in-frame sequences only and misses some clones. Where compared with another copy, unresolved V genes explain less than half of these, and the others have no known cause. V and J calls and clone size follow that table, whereas D and trimming were derived from the DNA. This sample has roughly 160,000 clones in its table, and roughly 85% of those were observed once. The leading ten clones occupy 1% of the sample.

Measured from the cysteine to the phenylalanine, the CDR3 is 16 residues long. CDR3 DNA is the only sequence kept; it has 48 bases, read in frame from the first base. Trimming removed 2 bases from V and 9 bases from J; the gene matches leave 14 bases unexplained. Looking up the germline V gene yields CDR1 SGDLS and CDR2 YYNGEE. The rearrangement combines TRBV9 with TRBJ2-1; TRBD2 matches 7 bases in the middle. Sequencing input: PBMCs. This sequence was found in a boy younger than 10 in good health and CMV-seronegative. The bases read TGTGCCAGCAGCGTTTATTCCGGCGGGAGTTACGGTGAGCAGTTCTTC. This yields the protein CASSVYSGGSYGEQFF. The entire variable domain, with the stretches around the CDR3 drawn from the reference TRBV9 and TRBJ2-1 proteins, is DSGVTQTPKHLITATGQRVTLRCSPRSGDLSVYWYQQSLDQGLQFLIQYYNGEERAKGNILERFSAQQFPDLHSELNLSSLELGDSALYFCASSVYSGGSYGEQFFGPGTRLTVL.